The clone carrying this TCR beta chain was seen only a few times. V was cut by 5 bases and J by 7 bases, with 10 bases left in between. This CDR3 is built from 11 residues. The germline CDR1 and CDR2 sequences are SQVTM and ANQGSEA. TCRdb passed the RT-PCR reads through MiXCR, listing each CDR3 protein once. The table has 150,000 to 250,000 distinct CDR3 sequences, about 40% seen once; the top ten hold about 30%. The source of the sample is a study of patients and donors after allogeneic stem cell transplantation. V is TRBV29-1 and J is TRBJ2-3, with TRBD1 as a possible D gene (6 bases). The receptor was derived from a human donor who was either an allogeneic HSCT recipient or a stem cell or donor lymphocyte infusion donor (not recorded which). It is not recorded whose cells these are; they may come from a transplant donor. The sample taken for sequencing was blood, either unsorted or a sorted T cell fraction (not recorded which). The CDR3 nucleotides are TGCAGCGTTTATGACAGGAATACGCAGTATTTT. This encodes CSVYDRNTQYF.